Each of the 3 T cell receptor beta chains below was sequenced from the same sample in a study of regulatory T cells in long-lasting Graves disease. The sample's time point: persistent/refractory GD, antithyroid drugs over 5 years with positive TRAb. RNA extracted from PBMCs served as the sequencing template. Library construction for TCR beta used iRepertoire HTBI primers and Arm-PCR of CDR3 regions. TCRdb used MiXCR to reprocess the multiplex PCR reads, holding one entry per CDR3 protein. Among some 470,000 distinct CDR3 sequences listed, about 22% were seen once. The sample here was peripheral blood mononuclear cells (PBMCs), taken when the disease was refractory, from a patient treated with antithyroid drugs. These receptors were collected from a female donor with Graves disease.

This sequence joins TRBV19 and TRBJ2-7; tentatively, D is TRBD1 or TRBD2 (5 bases each). Looked up from germline, CDR1 is LNHDA and CDR2 is SQIVND (reference sequence). V lost 4 bases, J lost 5 bases, and 18 bases lay in between. The CDR3 consists of 15 residues. CDR3 loop: CASSTAGAGTNEQYF. CDR3 nucleotide sequence: TGTGCCAGTAGTACGGCTGGGGCAGGGACCAACGAGCAGTACTTC.

The chain uses TRBV28 and TRBJ2-3; 10 bases map to TRBD2. This CDR3 has 16 amino acids. Germline trimming cut 5 bases from V and 2 bases from J; bases unmatched to any gene: 7. CDR1 is MDHEN and CDR2 is SYDVKM in the germline V gene. CDR3 coding DNA: TGTGCCAGCAGTCCCTATAGCGGGGGGTACACAGATACGCAGTATTTT. It codes for CASSPYSGGYTDTQYF. Complete variable domain (other parts from reference TRBV28 and TRBJ2-3): DVKVTQSSRYLVKRTGEKVFLECVQDMDHENMFWYRQDPGLGLRLIYFSYDVKMKEKGDIPEGYSVSREKKERFSLILESASTNQTSMYLCASSPYSGGYTDTQYFGPGTRLTVL.

This clonotype was seen repeatedly, ten times or more. V gene TRBV25-1 combines with J gene TRBJ1-5; no firm D call. CDR1 and CDR2 from the germline V gene are MGHDK and SYGVNS. The CDR3 is 14 amino acids. V was shortened by 3 bases and J by 0 bases, with 6 bases between the two germline ends. The CDR3, as DNA: TGTGCCAGCAGTGATTCAAATAGCAATCAGCCCCAGCATTTT. It encodes CASSDSNSNQPQHF.